A selection of T cell receptor beta chains follows, all from one sample in a study of technical replicates of blood from a few donors. TCRdb's table, derived via immunoSEQ multiplex PCR, lists solely in-frame clones and lacks some. The data contain approximately 92,000 clones, 95% of them singletons. Sample: T cells isolated from PBMCs. The receptors derive from a human donor in good health. Each CDR3 is given with its conserved first and last residue. Each record gives: J gene, D gene, clone size, V gene, CDR3 DNA, CDR3 protein. A D gene is named only where the DNA matches it firmly. For some rows the clone size is stated as once, few or many, or as a class when expanded; others skip it.

>TRBJ2-2|TRBD2|.|TRBV11-1
TGTGCCAGCAGCCGATATCAGACTAGCGGGACTAGTAGGGGGCTGTTTTTT
CASSRYQTSGTSRGLFF
>TRBJ2-7|.|.|TRBV28
TGTGCCAGCAGTGCGGACACCTCCTCCTACGAGCAGTACTTC
CASSADTSSYEQYF
>TRBJ2-3|.|.|TRBV2
TGTGCCAGCAGTGGGGAGACAGATACGCAGTATTTT
CASSGETDTQYF
>TRBJ1-1|.|.|TRBV5-1
TGCGCCAGCAGCTTGGGTGGGAGAGGGACAAACACTGAAGCTTTCTTT
CASSLGGRGTNTEAFF
>TRBJ1-4|TRBD1|once|TRBV2
TGTGCCAGCAGGCGGGACAGCCCCGAGGCGTTGACTAATGAAAAACTGTTTTTT
CASRRDSPEALTNEKLFF
>TRBJ2-7|TRBD1|.|TRBV27
TGTGCCAGCAGATCCCAGGGGGCCCCTGGGTACGAGCAGTACTTC
CASRSQGAPGYEQYF
>TRBJ2-5|.|.|TRBV18
TGTGCCAGCTCCCCCGGACAGCGAAGGGAGACCCAGTACTTC
CASSPGQRRETQYF
>TRBJ2-1|.|.|TRBV29-1
TGCAGCGCTGAGATGGGCGGGGATGAGCAGTTCTTC
CSAEMGGDEQFF
>TRBJ1-5|TRBD1|.|TRBV7-8
TGTGCCAGCAGCGCTGGACAGGGGGTCAGCAGTCAGCCCCAGCATTTT
CASSAGQGVSSQPQHF
>TRBJ2-1|.|once|TRBV19
TGTGCCAGTAGTATAGGCCTACAGGATCGGGTGTTCTTC
CASSIGLQDRVFF
>TRBJ2-3|.|.|TRBV28
TGTGCCAGCAGTTTACAGGGTGATACGCAGTATTTT
CASSLQGDTQYF
>TRBJ2-1|.|.|TRBV6-5
TGTGCCAGCAGTGGGGGACTGGCCTCCTACAATGAGCAGTTCTTC
CASSGGLASYNEQFF
>TRBJ1-2|.|.|TRBV5-1
TGCGCCAGCAGCTGGGCCCCAAGCAGCGGCTACACCTTC
CASSWAPSSGYTF
>TRBJ1-2|TRBD1|.|TRBV9
TGTGCCAGCAGCGGCGGGACAGGTCTTGGCTACACCTTC
CASSGGTGLGYTF
>TRBJ2-7|.|.|TRBV6-6
TGTGCCAGCAGTTACTTGGCGGGAAGAGCCTACGAGCAGTACTTC
CASSYLAGRAYEQYF
>TRBJ1-1|.|.|TRBV4-2
TGTGCCAGCAGCCAAGATATCCAGGGCAACACTGAAGCTTTCTTT
CASSQDIQGNTEAFF
>TRBJ2-7|TRBD2|.|TRBV6-5
TGTGCCAGCAGTCAACTAGCGGGGGTTTACGAGCAGTACTTC
CASSQLAGVYEQYF
>TRBJ2-7|TRBD1|once|TRBV6-5
TGTGCCAGCAGTTACTCAAGGACAGGTTCCCACGAGCAGTACTTC
CASSYSRTGSHEQYF
>TRBJ2-5|TRBD2|.|TRBV2
TGTGCCAGCGGGGGACTAGCGTTCCGAGAGACCCAGTACTTC
CASGGLAFRETQYF
>TRBJ1-4|TRBD1|.|TRBV30
TGTGCCTGGAGCGGGACAGGGAGGGAAAAACTGTTTTTT
CAWSGTGREKLFF
>TRBJ1-5|.|.|TRBV15
TGTGCCGCCAGCAGGCACCTGGGGACTAGCGTCGCCCAGCATTTT
CAASRHLGTSVAQHF
>TRBJ1-4|.|.|TRBV15
TGTGCCACCAGCAGAGTCGGTGGGGCGCCTGGTGAAAAACTGTTTTTT
CATSRVGGAPGEKLFF
>TRBJ1-1|.|once|TRBV7-9
TGTGCCAGCAGCTTCCGCGACAGCTCCAGCACTGAAGCTTTCTTT
CASSFRDSSSTEAFF
>TRBJ2-2|.|.|TRBV6-1
TGTGCCAGCAGTGTTGCACAGGCCCGACTGTTTTTT
CASSVAQARLFF
>TRBJ2-2|.|.|TRBV27
TGTGCCAGCAGTTTCAGTGGGAGTAAACAGGGGGAGCTGTTTTTT
CASSFSGSKQGELFF
>TRBJ2-3|TRBD2|once|TRBV10-1
TGCGCCAGCAGAGATAGTAGCGGGAGTGGCTCAGATACGCAGTATTTT
CASRDSSGSGSDTQYF
>TRBJ1-2|TRBD1|.|TRBV4-1
TGCGCCAGCAGCCTACACGATACAGGGGGTGGAGGAGATGGCTACACCTTC
CASSLHDTGGGGDGYTF
>TRBJ2-3|.|.|TRBV7-9
TGTGCCAGCAGCCTCTACACAGATACGCAGTATTTT
CASSLYTDTQYF
>TRBJ2-5|.|.|TRBV11-3
TGTGCCAGCAGCACCGGAGGTCGGGAGTACTTC
CASSTGGREYF
>TRBJ1-2|.|.|TRBV28
TGTGCCAGCAGTTTATGGGGGGGGCGCGGTGGCTACACCTTC
CASSLWGGRGGYTF
>TRBJ1-1|TRBD1|.|TRBV6-1
TGTGCCAGCAGCCCCAGGGGGGACCTGAACACTGAAGCTTTCTTT
CASSPRGDLNTEAFF
>TRBJ2-1|.|once|TRBV19
TGTGCCAGTCAGTTGACTTCTAGCTCCTACAATGAGCAGTTCTTC
CASQLTSSSYNEQFF
>TRBJ1-5|TRBD1|once|TRBV15
TGTGCCACCAGCAGGGGGGACAGGGAGGGAACCTATAGCAATCAGCCCCAGCATTTT
CATSRGDREGTYSNQPQHF
>TRBJ1-2|.|.|TRBV19
TGTGCCAGTAGCGTGCAGGGGACAATTAACTATGGCTACACCTTC
CASSVQGTINYGYTF
>TRBJ2-7|TRBD1|.|TRBV7-9
TGTGCCAGCAGCTTAGGCGAAGGACAGGGAGTAATCGAGCAGTACTTC
CASSLGEGQGVIEQYF
>TRBJ2-7|TRBD1|.|TRBV10-2
TGCGCCAGCAGTGAGCAGGGACAGGTGGAGTACTTC
CASSEQGQVEYF
>TRBJ1-1|.|.|TRBV18
TGTGCCAGCTCACCACCGGGGGCAGGCCTGAACACTGAAGCTTTCTTT
CASSPPGAGLNTEAFF
>TRBJ2-3|TRBD2|.|TRBV5-8
TGTGCCAGCCTAAAGCCCGGGACTAGCTACACAGATACGCAGTATTTT
CASLKPGTSYTDTQYF
>TRBJ1-2|TRBD1|.|TRBV11-2
TGTGCCAGCAGCGCATCGCCCACAGGGGCTCCTATAAGGGGCTACACCTTC
CASSASPTGAPIRGYTF
>TRBJ2-7|TRBD1|.|TRBV18
TGTGCCAGCTCACGCTCCGGGACAGGGGGCCGCGAGCAGTACTTC
CASSRSGTGGREQYF
>TRBJ2-3|.|.|TRBV5-1
TGCGCCAGCAGCTTGCAGGCTCAGAGCACAGATACGCAGTATTTT
CASSLQAQSTDTQYF
>TRBJ2-4|.|.|TRBV7-9
TGTGCCAGCAGCTCTGACAGTAGGCTAGCCAAAAACATTCAGTACTTC
CASSSDSRLAKNIQYF
>TRBJ1-5|TRBD1|.|TRBV27
TGTGCCACTCAACCCAGGACAGGCTATCAGCCCCAGCATTTT
CATQPRTGYQPQHF
>TRBJ2-7|.|.|TRBV7-2
TGTGCCAGCGGAATACCGGGACTGAGCTCCTACGAGCAGTACTTC
CASGIPGLSSYEQYF
>TRBJ2-3|.|few|TRBV28
TGTGCCAGCAGTCTAAGTAGAAGCGGGAGCACAGATACGCAGTATTTT
CASSLSRSGSTDTQYF
>TRBJ1-4|.|.|TRBV6-5
TGTGCCAGCAGAGCGGGAGGGCCTGAAAAACTGTTTTTT
CASRAGGPEKLFF
>TRBJ1-3|.|.|TRBV4-1
TGCGCCAGCCGCCGAGTGGCGGCCCACTCTGGAAACACCATATATTTT
CASRRVAAHSGNTIYF
>TRBJ2-7|.|.|TRBV30
TGTGCCTGGAACCGCGGGGTCACCTACGAGCAGTACTTC
CAWNRGVTYEQYF
>TRBJ1-2|.|.|TRBV10-3
TGTGCCATCAGTGAGTCGGAGACGGACTCTATAAACTATGGCTACACCTTC
CAISESETDSINYGYTF
>TRBJ1-4|.|.|TRBV14
TGTGCCAGCAGCCTGACGATACAGGGCTCAGGGCTGTTTTTT
CASSLTIQGSGLFF
>TRBJ2-1|.|.|TRBV27
TGTGCCAGCAACCTAGGAAGAAGCTCCTACAATGAGCAGTTCTTC
CASNLGRSSYNEQFF
>TRBJ2-5|.|once|TRBV6-1
TGTGCCAGCAGTGTTGGCGGAGGGGAGGAGACCCAGTACTTC
CASSVGGGEETQYF
>TRBJ1-6|TRBD1|.|TRBV5-4
TGTGCCAGCAGCCACGACAGGGGGAGCAATTCACCCCTCCACTTT
CASSHDRGSNSPLHF
>TRBJ2-1|.|once|TRBV4-1
TGCGCCAGCAGCCAGGGAGTTAACGAGCAGTTCTTC
CASSQGVNEQFF
>TRBJ2-5|.|.|TRBV6-5
TGTGCCAGCAGTTACTCCGGAGGGTCGCAAGAGACCCAGTACTTC
CASSYSGGSQETQYF